These 10 T cell receptor beta chains came from one sample sequenced in a study of T cells expressing NK-cell markers. TCRdb reanalyzed the 5' RACE reads, giving one entry per CDR3 protein sequence and no DNA. In all, the sample yields a few hundred thousand distinct CDR3 sequences. Sample: blood T cells: a sorted CD56 or NKG2C T cell subset, CD4+ or CD8+ T cells, or bulk PBMC T cells (not recorded which). The receptor source for this set is a man in his late teens or twenties in good health.

The V call is TRBV5-6, the J call TRBJ2-5. Germline CDR1 SGHDT, CDR2 YYEEEE. The CDR3 contains 15 residues. CDR3 amino acids: CASSFGQALQETQYF.

The chain has TRBV5-1 and TRBJ2-1; TCRdb proposes TRBD1, but this gene call is untestable without DNA. CDR3 size: 17 residues. The germline gives CDR1 SGHRS, CDR2 YFSETQ. The CDR3 region is CASSSTPGQGIYNEQFF.

The chain joins TRBV30 to TRBJ1-1; there is no DNA to check the TCRdb D call of TRBD1. The CDR3 consists of 12 residues. The germline CDR1 and CDR2 sequences are GTSNPN and SVGIG (reference sequence). The CDR3 region is CAWSVRGREAFF.

This chain links TRBV12-3 or TRBV12-4 with TRBJ2-5; the TCRdb D gene call, TRBD2, has no DNA to confirm it. The CDR3 runs to 14 residues. This CDR3 reads CASKGSGFEETQYF.

The chain uses TRBV12-3 or TRBV12-4 and TRBJ2-4; TCRdb reports TRBD1, a call that lacks DNA to check it against. The CDR3 is made up of 16 amino acids. The CDR3 loop is CASSFSLGDGKNIQYF.

The V call is TRBV5-1, the J call TRBJ2-2. CDR3 length: 15 residues. CDR1 SGHRS and CDR2 YFSETQ come from the germline V gene. CDR3 protein: CASSKGQQDTGELFF.

The genes are TRBV10-3 and TRBJ2-3; TCRdb indicates TRBD2, and absent DNA this call remains unverified. The CDR3 spans 15 residues. Germline CDR1 is ENHRY and CDR2 is SYGVKD. The CDR3 here is CAISESLAGEDTQYF.

The V call is TRBV14, the J call TRBJ2-7. The CDR3 is made up of 12 amino acids. CDR1 is SGHDN and CDR2 is FVKESK in the germline V gene. This chain's CDR3 is CASSPDLQGQYF.

The V call is TRBV7-6, the J call TRBJ2-3. The V gene's germline CDR1 is SGHVS and CDR2 FNYEAQ. The CDR3 is 14 residues long. The CDR3 spells CASSSLGFPDTQYF.

V and J are TRBV27 and TRBJ2-3. Germline V gene data show CDR1 as MNHEY and CDR2 as SMNVEV (reference sequence). The CDR3 is 14 amino acids. CDR3 in amino acids: CASSSLDRTDTQYF.